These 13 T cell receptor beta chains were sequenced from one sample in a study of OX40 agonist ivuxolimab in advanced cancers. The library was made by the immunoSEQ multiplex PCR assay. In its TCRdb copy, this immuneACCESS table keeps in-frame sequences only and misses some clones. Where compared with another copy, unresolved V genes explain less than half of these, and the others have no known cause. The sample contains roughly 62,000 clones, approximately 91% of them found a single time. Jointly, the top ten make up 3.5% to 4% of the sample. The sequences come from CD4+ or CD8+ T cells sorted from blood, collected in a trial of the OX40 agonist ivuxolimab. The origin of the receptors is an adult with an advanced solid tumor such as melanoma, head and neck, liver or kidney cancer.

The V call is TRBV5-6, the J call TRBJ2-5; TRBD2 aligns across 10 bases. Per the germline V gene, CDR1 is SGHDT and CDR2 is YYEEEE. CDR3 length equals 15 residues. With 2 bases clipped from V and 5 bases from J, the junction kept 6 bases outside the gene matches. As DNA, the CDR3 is TGTGCCAGCAGCTTCCTAGCGGGAGTGGAGGAGACCCAGTACTTC. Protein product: CASSFLAGVEETQYF.

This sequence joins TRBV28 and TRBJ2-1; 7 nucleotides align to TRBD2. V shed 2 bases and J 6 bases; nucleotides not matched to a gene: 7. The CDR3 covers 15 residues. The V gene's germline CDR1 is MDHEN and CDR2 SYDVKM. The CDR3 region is CASSLGLGASNEQFF. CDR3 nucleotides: TGTGCCAGCAGTTTAGGACTAGGCGCCTCCAATGAGCAGTTCTTC.

CDR3 nucleotides: TGCGCCAGCAGTGACCCGGGAGATACGCAGTATTTT. This gives the protein CASSDPGDTQYF. The chain combines TRBV10-1 with TRBJ2-3; D gene uncertain. Trimming pared 3 bases from V and 5 bases from J, leaving 6 bases between. Germline V gives CDR1 WNHNN, CDR2 SYGVQD (reference sequence). The CDR3 covers 12 residues.

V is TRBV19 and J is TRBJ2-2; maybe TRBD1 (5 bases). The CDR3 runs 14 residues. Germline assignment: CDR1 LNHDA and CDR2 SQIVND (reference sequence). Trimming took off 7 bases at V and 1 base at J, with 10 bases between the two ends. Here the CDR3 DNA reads TGTGCCAGTACTAGGACACTGAACACCGGGGAGCTGTTTTTT. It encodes CASTRTLNTGELFF.

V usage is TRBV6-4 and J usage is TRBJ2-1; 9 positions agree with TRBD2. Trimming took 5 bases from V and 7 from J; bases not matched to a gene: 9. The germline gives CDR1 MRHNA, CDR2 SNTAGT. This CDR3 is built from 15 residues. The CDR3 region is CASSISGRNGNEQFF. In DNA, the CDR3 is TGTGCCAGCAGTATCAGCGGGAGGAATGGAAATGAGCAGTTCTTC.

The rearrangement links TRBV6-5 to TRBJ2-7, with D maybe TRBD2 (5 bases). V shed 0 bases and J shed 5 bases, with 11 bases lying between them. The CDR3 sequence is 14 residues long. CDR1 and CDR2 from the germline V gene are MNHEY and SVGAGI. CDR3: CASSYSNLADEQYF. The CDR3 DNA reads TGTGCCAGCAGTTACTCGAATCTAGCAGACGAGCAGTACTTC.

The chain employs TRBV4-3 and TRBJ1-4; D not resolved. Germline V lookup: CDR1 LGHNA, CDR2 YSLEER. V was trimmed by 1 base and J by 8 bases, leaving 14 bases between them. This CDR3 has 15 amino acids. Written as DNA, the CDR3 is TGCGCCAGCAGCCAAGTGAGGGCATTCGGGGAAAAACTGTTTTTT. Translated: CASSQVRAFGEKLFF.

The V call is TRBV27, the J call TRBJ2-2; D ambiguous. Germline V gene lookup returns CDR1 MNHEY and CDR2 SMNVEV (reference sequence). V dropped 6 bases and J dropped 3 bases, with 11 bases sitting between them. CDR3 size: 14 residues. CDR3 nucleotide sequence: TGTGCCAGCAGCCCAGACAAGTACACCGGGGAGCTGTTTTTT. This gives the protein CASSPDKYTGELFF.

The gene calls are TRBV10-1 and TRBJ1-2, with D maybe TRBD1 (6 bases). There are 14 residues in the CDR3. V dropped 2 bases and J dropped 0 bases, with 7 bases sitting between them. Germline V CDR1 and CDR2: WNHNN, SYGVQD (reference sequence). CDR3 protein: CASSEGTSNYGYTF. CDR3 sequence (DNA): TGCGCCAGCAGTGAGGGGACATCTAACTATGGCTACACCTTC.

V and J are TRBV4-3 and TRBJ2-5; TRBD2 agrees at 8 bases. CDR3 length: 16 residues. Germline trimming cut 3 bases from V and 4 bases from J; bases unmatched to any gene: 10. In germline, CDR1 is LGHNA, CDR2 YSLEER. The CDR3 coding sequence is TGCGCCAGCAGCCAGGGGAGTCAAGCGGGAGTAGAGACCCAGTACTTC. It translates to CASSQGSQAGVETQYF.

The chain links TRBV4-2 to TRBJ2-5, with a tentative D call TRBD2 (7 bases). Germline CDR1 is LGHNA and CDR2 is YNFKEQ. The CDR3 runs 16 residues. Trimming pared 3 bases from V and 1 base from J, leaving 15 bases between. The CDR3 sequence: CASSHLGGGGQETQYF. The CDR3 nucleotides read TGTGCCAGCAGCCACCTGGGGGGAGGGGGCCAAGAGACCCAGTACTTC.

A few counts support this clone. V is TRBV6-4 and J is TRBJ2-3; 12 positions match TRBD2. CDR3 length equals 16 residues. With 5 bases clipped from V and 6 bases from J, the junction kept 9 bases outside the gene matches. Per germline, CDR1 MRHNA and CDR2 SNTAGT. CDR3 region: CASSSTSGRGTDTQYF. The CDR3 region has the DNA TGTGCCAGCAGTTCGACTAGCGGGAGAGGAACCGATACGCAGTATTTT.

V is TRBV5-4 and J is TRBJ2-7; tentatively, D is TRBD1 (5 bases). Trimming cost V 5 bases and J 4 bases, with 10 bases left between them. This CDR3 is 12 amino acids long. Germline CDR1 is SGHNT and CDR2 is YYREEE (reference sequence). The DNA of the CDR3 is TGTGCCAGCAGAAAGAAGGGGTACGAGCAGTACTTC. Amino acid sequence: CASRKKGYEQYF.